The 13 T cell receptor beta chains in this list originate from one sample, sequenced in a study of long-term antiretroviral therapy in people with HIV (dated by TCRdb to between 2021 and 2024). Sequencing of the TRB variable region was done with the immunoSEQ hsTCRB v3.0 assay at survey level resolution. Entries here come from immuneACCESS through TCRdb and include only in-frame sequences with V and J called. Some clones fail to appear in such tables; in the studies checked, an unresolved V gene covers under half of the shortfall, and the cause of the remainder is unknown. Across this sample there are 19,000 or so clones, with 80% seen only once. The top ten hold around 11% of the sample. The sample was unsorted PBMCs, taken 0.2 years after starting antiretroviral therapy. The receptors were gathered from a woman in her thirties or forties with HIV.

The chain has TRBV7-9 and TRBJ1-1; no clear D. CDR3 length equals 17 residues. Trimming took 2 bases from V and 0 from J, leaving 16 bases between them. From germline, CDR1 is SEHNR and CDR2 FQNEAQ (reference sequence). This CDR3 is CASSLNPWVLLNTEAFF. CDR3 DNA: TGTGCCAGCAGCTTAAATCCCTGGGTCCTCCTGAACACTGAAGCTTTCTTT. Filled out from reference TRBV7-9 and TRBJ1-1, the complete variable domain reads DTGVSQNPRHKITKRGQNVTFRCDPISEHNRLYWYRQTLGQGPEFLTYFQNEAQLEKSRLLSDRFSAERPKGSFSTLEIQRTEQGDSAMYLCASSLNPWVLLNTEAFFGQGTRLTVV.

This chain joins TRBV7-9 and TRBJ1-6, with D unclear. This CDR3 has 14 amino acids. Germline V gives CDR1 SEHNR, CDR2 FQNEAQ (reference sequence). V lost 1 base, J lost 3 bases, and 4 bases lay in between. The CDR3 spells CASSLDRYNSPLHF. Written as DNA, the CDR3 is TGTGCCAGCAGCTTAGACCGCTATAATTCACCCCTCCACTTT.

V usage is TRBV4-3 and J usage is TRBJ2-2, with 9 bases that match TRBD2. The CDR3 covers 17 residues. Per germline, CDR1 LGHNA and CDR2 YSLEER. The J segment lost 5 bases and the V segment lost 0 bases, leaving 7 bases of the junction unmatched. The CDR3 DNA follows: TGCGCCAGCAGCCAAGAATTCCTAGCGGGGCGGACCGGGGAGCTGTTTTTT. It translates to CASSQEFLAGRTGELFF.

The genes are TRBV19 and TRBJ1-1; TRBD1 agrees at 8 bases. The germline gives CDR1 LNHDA, CDR2 SQIVND (reference sequence). V lost 4 bases and J lost 3; bases outside the gene matches: 1. The CDR3 runs 13 residues. The CDR3 sequence: CASSNRGYTEAFF. The CDR3 bases are TGTGCCAGTAGTAACAGGGGGTACACTGAAGCTTTCTTT.

The V gene is TRBV2, the J gene TRBJ1-2, with D maybe TRBD1 (6 bases). The V end was cut by 4 bases, the J end by 4 bases, with 10 bases between. The CDR3 extends over 13 amino acids. Per the germline V gene, CDR1 is SNHLY and CDR2 is FYNNEI. In nucleotides, the CDR3 is TGTGCCAGCAGTGCGGACAGCAGCTATGGCTACACCTTC. Its translation: CASSADSSYGYTF. Combining the CDR3 with reference TRBV2 and TRBJ1-2 gives the whole variable domain EPEVTQTPSHQVTQMGQEVILRCVPISNHLYFYWYRQILGQKVEFLVSFYNNEISEKSEIFDDQFSVERPDGSNFTLKIRSTKLEDSAMYFCASSADSSYGYTFGSGTRLTVV.

The chain links TRBV27 to TRBJ2-2, with a weak D call TRBD2 (5 bases). Germline lookup yields CDR1 MNHEY and CDR2 SMNVEV (reference sequence). This CDR3 comprises 15 residues. V lost 6 bases and J 4 bases, leaving 15 bases between the germline ends. The CDR3 protein is CASRLLGRGTGELFF. CDR3 nucleotides: TGTGCCAGCAGGCTGCTAGGCCGGGGCACCGGGGAGCTGTTTTTT.

V is TRBV20-1 and J is TRBJ1-2; D not resolved. Trimming shortened V by 0 bases and J by 8 bases, and 7 bases separated the two germline ends. This CDR3 has 11 amino acids. In germline, CDR1 is DFQATT, CDR2 SNEGSKA (reference sequence). The CDR3 sequence is CSARDYEGYTF. CDR3 nucleotides: TGCAGTGCTAGAGACTACGAGGGCTACACCTTC.

The chain uses TRBV29-1 and TRBJ1-2; no reliable D call. Trimming took 0 bases from V and 0 from J, leaving 11 bases between them. The germline gives CDR1 SQVTM, CDR2 ANQGSEA. The length of the CDR3 is 15 residues. The CDR3 DNA sequence: TGCAGCGTTGAAGATTGGACTACAACTAACTATGGCTACACCTTC. Protein: CSVEDWTTTNYGYTF.

This clone was detected a few times. The chain employs TRBV27 and TRBJ2-2; D not resolved. This CDR3 comprises 12 residues. Trimming shortened V by 2 bases and J by 7 bases, and 5 bases separated the two germline ends. Germline V lookup: CDR1 MNHEY, CDR2 SMNVEV (reference sequence). The CDR3 region is CASSLGFGELFF. CDR3 sequence (DNA): TGTGCCAGCAGTTTAGGGTTCGGGGAGCTGTTTTTT.

The chain combines TRBV19 with TRBJ1-5; D is unresolved. V was cut by 1 base and J by 4 bases, with 11 bases left in between. Germline CDR1 reads LNHDA; CDR2 reads SQIVND (reference sequence). The CDR3 loop spans 15 amino acids. The CDR3 nucleotides read TGTGCCAGTAGTATAGGGAGGCAGCTAAATCAGCCCCAGCATTTT. Protein product: CASSIGRQLNQPQHF. Variable domain in full (rest from reference TRBV19 and TRBJ1-5): DGGITQSPKYLFRKEGQNVTLSCEQNLNHDAMYWYRQDPGQGLRLIYYSQIVNDFQKGDIAEGYSVSREKKESFPLTVTSAQKNPTAFYLCASSIGRQLNQPQHFGDGTRLSIL.

V usage is TRBV7-6 and J usage is TRBJ2-2; D is unresolved. This CDR3 contains 15 residues. The germline CDR1 and CDR2 sequences are SGHVS and FNYEAQ. Deletions cut 0 bases from V and 1 base from J, with 6 bases between. This CDR3 reads CASSLATLNTGELFF. CDR3 sequence (DNA): TGTGCCAGCAGCTTAGCGACTCTGAACACCGGGGAGCTGTTTTTT.

The chain has TRBV9 and TRBJ1-2; D possibly corresponds to TRBD1 (5 bases). V shed 0 bases and J shed 3 bases, with 12 bases lying between them. The CDR3 has 15 amino acids. From germline, CDR1 is SGDLS and CDR2 YYNGEE. The CDR3 reads CASSVDEGLDYGYTF. The CDR3 DNA sequence: TGTGCCAGCAGCGTAGATGAGGGGCTGGACTATGGCTACACCTTC.

The rearrangement joins TRBV5-4 to TRBJ2-5, with TRBD2 matching over 12 bases. The junction had 4 bases not matched to a gene; V was cut back by 0 bases and J by 4 bases. Germline V gene sequence: CDR1 SGHNT, CDR2 YYREEE (reference sequence). The CDR3 runs to 16 residues. The CDR3 sequence is CASSLGASGGAETQYF. The CDR3, as DNA: TGTGCCAGCAGCTTGGGAGCTAGCGGGGGGGCAGAGACCCAGTACTTC.